One TCR beta chain is described in this entry. The data were produced by immunoSEQ multiplex PCR, yet TCRdb's version contains in-frame clones alone and is incomplete. The repertoire has under 450,000 clones, over 75% of them found once; the top ten carry 1% to 1.5%. The data were obtained in a study of blood T cell repertoires in COVID-19. Participants came from roughly 23 US areas, aged about 18 to 89 years. Clinical histories supplied by participants themselves formed the basis of cohort assignment. The TCR sequence derives from a man aged 25-40 years who had recovered from COVID-19. The sequencing input was PBMCs or T cells enriched from blood (not recorded which).

The CDR3 loop reads CASSYGQGDYGYTF. CDR3 nucleotides: TGTGCCAGCTCATACGGACAGGGGGACTATGGCTACACCTTC. The chain is built from TRBV18 and TRBJ1-2; 10 bases map to TRBD1. Per the germline V gene, CDR1 is KGHSH and CDR2 is LQKENI. The CDR3 runs to 14 residues. V was clipped by 5 bases and J by 3 bases; unmatched bases: 3.